This TCR beta chain was obtained from a study of CD8 T cells in Susac syndrome. Sequencing of TCR beta, carried out with a high-throughput approach, was applied to CD8+ and CD4+ T cells from the blood. The control group consisted of healthy donors matched for age and sex. With random hexamers, reverse transcription was performed on about 0.5 to 1 ug of RNA. Across 54 Vbeta and 13 Jbeta, TCR beta CDR3 was amplified with immunoSEQ multiplex PCR. TCRdb independently ran MiXCR on the immunoSEQ multiplex PCR reads; one entry per CDR3 protein. The sample contains some 110,000 distinct CDR3 sequences, 90% to 95% of which appear only once. The germline V gene encodes CDR1 SQVTM and CDR2 ANQGSEA. The CDR3 length is 13 residues. J lost 0 bases, V lost 6 bases, and 4 bases had no gene match.

Sequencing was done on a sample of CD4+ T cells from PBMCs. The chain employs TRBV29-1 and TRBJ1-2, with TRBD1 matching over 7 bases. The receptor's source is a human donor in good health. Here the CDR3 DNA reads TGCAGCGTCTTTACAGGGGCTAACTATGGCTACACCTTC. Protein product: CSVFTGANYGYTF.